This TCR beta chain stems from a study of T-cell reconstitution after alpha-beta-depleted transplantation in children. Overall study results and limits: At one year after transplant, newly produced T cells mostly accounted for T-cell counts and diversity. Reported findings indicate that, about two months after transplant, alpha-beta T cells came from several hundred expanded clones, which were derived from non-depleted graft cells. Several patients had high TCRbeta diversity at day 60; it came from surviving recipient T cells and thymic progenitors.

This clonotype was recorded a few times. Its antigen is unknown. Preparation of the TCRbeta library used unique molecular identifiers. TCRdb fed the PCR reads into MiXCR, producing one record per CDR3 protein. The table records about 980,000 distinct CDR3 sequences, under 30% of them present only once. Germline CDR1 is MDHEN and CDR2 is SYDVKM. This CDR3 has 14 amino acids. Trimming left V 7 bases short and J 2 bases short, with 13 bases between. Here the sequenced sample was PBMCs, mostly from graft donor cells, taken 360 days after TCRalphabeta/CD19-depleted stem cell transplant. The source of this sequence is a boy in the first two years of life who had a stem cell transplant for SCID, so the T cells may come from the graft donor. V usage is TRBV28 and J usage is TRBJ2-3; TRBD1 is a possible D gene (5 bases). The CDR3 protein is CASTPDTYTDTQYF. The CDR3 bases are TGTGCCAGCACCCCGGACACCTACACAGATACGCAGTATTTT.